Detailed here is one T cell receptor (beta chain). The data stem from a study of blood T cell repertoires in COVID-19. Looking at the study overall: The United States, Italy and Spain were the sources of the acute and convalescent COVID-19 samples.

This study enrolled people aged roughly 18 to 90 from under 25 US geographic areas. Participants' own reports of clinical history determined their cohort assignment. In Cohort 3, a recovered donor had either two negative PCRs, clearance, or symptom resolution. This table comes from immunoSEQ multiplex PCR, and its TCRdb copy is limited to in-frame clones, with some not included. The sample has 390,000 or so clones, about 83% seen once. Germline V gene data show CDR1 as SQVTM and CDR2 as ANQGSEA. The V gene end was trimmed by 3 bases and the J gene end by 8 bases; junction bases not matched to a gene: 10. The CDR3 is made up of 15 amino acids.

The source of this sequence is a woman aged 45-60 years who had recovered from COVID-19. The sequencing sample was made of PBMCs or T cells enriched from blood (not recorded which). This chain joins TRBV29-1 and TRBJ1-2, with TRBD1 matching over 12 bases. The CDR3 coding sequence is TGCAGCGTTGATCAATGGGGGACAGGGGGCGTCGGCTACACCTTC. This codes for CSVDQWGTGGVGYTF.